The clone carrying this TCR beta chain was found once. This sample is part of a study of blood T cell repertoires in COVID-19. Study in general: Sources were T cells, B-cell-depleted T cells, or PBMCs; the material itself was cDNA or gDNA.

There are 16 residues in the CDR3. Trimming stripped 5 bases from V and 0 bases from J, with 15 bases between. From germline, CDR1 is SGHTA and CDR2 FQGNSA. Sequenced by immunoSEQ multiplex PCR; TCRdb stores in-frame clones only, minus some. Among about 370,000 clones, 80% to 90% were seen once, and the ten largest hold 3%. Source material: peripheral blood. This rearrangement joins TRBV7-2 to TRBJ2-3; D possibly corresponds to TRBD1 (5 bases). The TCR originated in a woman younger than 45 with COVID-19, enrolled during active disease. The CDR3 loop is CASSQGRVKSTDTQYF. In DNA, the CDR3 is TGTGCCAGCAGCCAGGGTAGGGTGAAGAGCACAGATACGCAGTATTTT.